This T cell receptor beta chain was recorded in a study of shared clonotypes between healthy human individuals. Measured with immunoSEQ multiplex PCR; TCRdb has only the in-frame clones, and not every one. The sample holds some 2.3 million clones, 93% seen once. This CDR3 contains 13 residues. Trimming shortened V by 9 bases and J by 3 bases, and 14 bases separated the two germline ends. CDR1 and CDR2 (germline): ENHRY, SYGVKD. The rearrangement links TRBV10-3 to TRBJ2-5, with TRBD2 as a possible D gene (5 bases). The sequenced material came from naive CD4+ T cells from PBMCs. Subset defined: CD45RA+ positively selected. The source is a man aged 18 to 29 in good health. Some clones in this sample may be carry-over from other donors' samples. The CDR3 is CAIGIAKEETQYF. Written as DNA, the CDR3 is TGTGCCATAGGGATAGCGAAGGAAGAGACCCAGTACTTC.